This record looks at one T cell receptor beta chain sequence and its context. CDR1 is MDHEN, CDR2 SYDVKM, per germline. This CDR3 contains 15 residues. Between the trimmed V and J ends, which lost 2 bases and 5 bases, there was a span of 13 bases. This entry is derived from a study of blood T cell repertoires in COVID-19. Study-level information: Spain, Italy and the United States supplied samples that represented acute and convalescent COVID-19. The analysed material was cDNA or gDNA that came from T cells, B-cell-depleted T cells, or PBMCs.

Authors' processing steps: Estimated nucleated cell counts came from reference gene primer amplification. Generated by immunoSEQ multiplex PCR, the TCRdb table keeps only in-frame clones and is missing some. V and J calls and clone size are as listed in that table; D and trimming were resolved from the DNA. The repertoire holds about 28,000 clones, about 90% seen once, with less than 6.5% in the top ten. This chain connects TRBV28 to TRBJ2-4; possible D gene TRBD2, 5 bases. The sequenced sample was peripheral blood. The TCR sequence derives from a man aged 55 to 70 with active COVID-19. CDR3 in DNA: TGTGCCAGCAGTTTAGTTAGAGGGTGGGAAAACATTCAGTACTTC. This encodes CASSLVRGWENIQYF.